This T cell receptor (beta chain) was identified in a study of response to subunit inactivated influenza vaccine. TCRdb recomputed calls from the RT-PCR reads with MiXCR, one row per CDR3 protein. Of 500,000 or so distinct CDR3 sequences listed, roughly 11% are singletons. Notes on the study in general: Researchers suggested that each seasonal influenza vaccination recruits few new T cells.

This CDR3 contains 14 residues. V lost 4 bases, J lost 2 bases, and 12 bases lay in between. Per germline, CDR1 SGHRS and CDR2 YFSETQ. This clonotype was recorded at least ten times. Its target is unknown. This clonotype was sampled from a man in his forties or fifties who received an inactivated influenza vaccine. The chain combines TRBV5-1 with TRBJ2-5; tentative D call: TRBD1 (5 bases). The input for sequencing was PBMCs from blood, taken roughly 45 days after vaccination. Written as DNA, the CDR3 is TGCGCCAGCAGCGTAAAGGGGCCACAAGAGACCCAGTACTTC. Translating it yields CASSVKGPQETQYF.